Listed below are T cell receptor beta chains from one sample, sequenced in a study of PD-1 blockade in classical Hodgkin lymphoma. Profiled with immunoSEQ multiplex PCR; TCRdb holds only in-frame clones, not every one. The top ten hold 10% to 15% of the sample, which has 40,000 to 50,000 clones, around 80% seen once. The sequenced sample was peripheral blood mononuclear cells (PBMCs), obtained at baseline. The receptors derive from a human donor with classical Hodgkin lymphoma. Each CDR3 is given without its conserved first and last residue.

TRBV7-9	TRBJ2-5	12	ASSLYGLGETQY
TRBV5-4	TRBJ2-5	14	ASSLEASGGGETQY
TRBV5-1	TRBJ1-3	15	ASSLGSTGISGNTIY
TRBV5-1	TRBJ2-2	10	ASGENTGELF
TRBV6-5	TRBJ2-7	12	ASSYGGQLAEQY
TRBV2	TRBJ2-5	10	ASSVRPETQY
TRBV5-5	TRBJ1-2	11	ASSGQGIEGYT
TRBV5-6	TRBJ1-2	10	ASSLGLTGYT
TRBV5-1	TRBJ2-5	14	ASSLGPTGEGETQY
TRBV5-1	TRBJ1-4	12	ASSVGTVSEKLF
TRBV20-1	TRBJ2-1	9	SALAGGEQF
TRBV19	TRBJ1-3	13	ASSMRGQAGNTIY
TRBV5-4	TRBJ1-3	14	ASSLTGLYSGNTIY
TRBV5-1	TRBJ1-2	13	ASSRRQGANYGYT
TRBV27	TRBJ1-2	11	ASSLMGGYGYT
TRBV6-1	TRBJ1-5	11	ASTLDTYQPQH
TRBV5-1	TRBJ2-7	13	ASSPSLTDSYEQY
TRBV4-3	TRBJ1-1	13	ASSQVLGGGTEAF
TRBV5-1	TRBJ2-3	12	ASSLETGSDTQY
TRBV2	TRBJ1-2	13	ASRPQGGGPSIGT
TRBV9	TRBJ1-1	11	ASSVSPGTEAF
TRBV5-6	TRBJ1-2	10	ASRQLIGGYT
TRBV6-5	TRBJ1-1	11	ASRGTLNTEAF
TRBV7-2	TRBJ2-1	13	ASSLAGAAYNEQF